This TCR beta chain was profiled in a study of T cell responses to AZD1222 COVID-19 vaccine. The CDR3 covers 10 residues. Germline CDR1 and CDR2: DFQATT and SNEGSKA (reference sequence). V lost 2 bases and J lost 6, with 2 bases in between. Note on this clone: Its antigen is not known.

General study findings and limits: White British ancestry dominated among donors, who included more females, and clonal diversity was possibly underestimated. Elevations in Spike-specific TCR breadth and depth followed administration of two AZD1222 doses.

Data came from immunoSEQ multiplex PCR; TCRdb stores just in-frame clones and leaves some out. The repertoire has about 97,000 clones, approximately 91% of them found once; the top ten carry 2.5% to 3.5%. This TCR derives from an adult in good health. This specimen was peripheral blood, taken on day 0 of AZD1222 vaccination. This sequence joins TRBV20-1 and TRBJ2-1; unclear D gene. Written as DNA, the CDR3 is TGCAGTGCTAGACTCAATGAGCAGTTCTTC. It yields the protein CSARLNEQFF.